This T cell receptor beta chain was recorded in a study of T cell repertoires in cytomegalovirus infection. Study-level background: Public signatures in TCR beta pointed to CMV infection and matching HLA type.

In TCRdb, the reads were re-called with MiXCR into one record per CDR3 protein. The sample contains just under 300,000 distinct CDR3 sequences, 9.6% of which appear only once. The CDR3 totals 14 residues. Germline V gene data show CDR1 as DFQATT and CDR2 as SNEGSKA (reference sequence). Trimming pared 6 bases from V and 3 bases from J, leaving 16 bases between. Study-wide findings and caveats: Totalled public TCR beta family frequency picked out people who carried CMV plus the relevant HLA. The ex vivo response showed dominance by HLA-C-restricted CMV-specific TCR beta clonotypes.

Turning to this clonotype: What it binds is not known.

Sequencing used PBMCs. This chain uses TRBV20-1 with TRBJ2-3, with D hard to call. The receptor comes from a human donor in good health (CMV status not recorded). Some clones in this sample may be carry-over from other donors' samples. This CDR3 is CSAPRREVTDTQYF. CDR3 nucleotide sequence: TGCAGTGCCCCGCGGAGAGAGGTGACAGATACGCAGTATTTT.